This entry features one TCR beta chain sequence. Its target is not known. These data belong to a study of STAT5B mutations in CD4+ large granular lymphocyte leukemia. Sequencing was at survey level. TCRdb's copy holds only in-frame clones and misses some; the assay was immunoSEQ multiplex PCR. This repertoire shows roughly 34,000 clones, roughly 79% found once; its top ten account for 4.4%. This CDR3 has 16 residues. Germline CDR1 LNHDA, CDR2 SQIVND (reference sequence). V was clipped by 4 bases and J by 4 bases; unmatched bases: 8. The study's findings and limits: Roughly a quarter of private leukemic clonotypes occurred rarely in other patients' non-leukemic repertoires. TRBV06-family usage was enriched in top patient clones (8/27) versus controls (2/35). Without putative leukemic clones, patient CD4-sorted repertoires remained more clonal than healthy CD4+ repertoires.

This rearrangement joins TRBV19 to TRBJ2-1, with 9 nucleotides matching TRBD2. The source is a human donor in good health. The sequencing input was CD4+ T cells from blood buffy coats. This CDR3 reads CASSTPRAGGYNEQFF. The CDR3 DNA follows: TGTGCCAGTAGTACTCCTCGAGCGGGGGGATACAATGAGCAGTTCTTC.